Listed here are 20 T cell receptor beta chains from one sample, sequenced in a study of response to subunit inactivated influenza vaccine. From the RT-PCR reads, TCRdb called clonotypes with MiXCR, one entry per CDR3 protein. This sample carries around 850,000 distinct CDR3 sequences, 15% to 20% of them seen once, and the ten largest clones take approximately 11%. Sequences were derived from PBMCs from blood, sampled less than 6 days after vaccination. The receptor set was obtained from a man aged 45-65 years who received an inactivated influenza vaccine.

This clonotype occurred a few times. CDR3 bases: TGCAGCGTTCGACAAAGCACAGATACGCAGTATTTT. Encoded protein: CSVRQSTDTQYF. V gene TRBV29-1 combines with J gene TRBJ2-3; D unclear. The ends were cut back, 5 bases at V and 0 bases at J, with 6 bases in the middle. The CDR3 loop spans 12 amino acids. Germline V gives CDR1 SQVTM, CDR2 ANQGSEA.

This clonotype was observed at least ten times. V is TRBV7-2 and J is TRBJ1-1; 8 bases fit TRBD1. This CDR3 has 13 residues. In germline, CDR1 is SGHTA, CDR2 FQGNSA. Trimming removed 3 bases from V and 8 bases from J; junction bases left unmatched: 5. In nucleotides, the CDR3 is TGTGCCAGCAGCTTCCGTCGACAGGGGGAAGCTTTCTTT. It encodes CASSFRRQGEAFF.

The chain couples TRBV20-1 to TRBJ2-7; maybe TRBD2 (5 bases). V was clipped by 3 bases and J by 5 bases, with 14 bases between them. Germline CDR1 reads DFQATT; CDR2 reads SNEGSKA (reference sequence). This CDR3 is 13 amino acids long. The DNA of the CDR3 is TGCAGTGCTAGCCCTGTGGGAGTAAACGAGCAGTACTTC. It is translated as CSASPVGVNEQYF.

V usage is TRBV7-9 and J usage is TRBJ1-1; 7 bases line up with TRBD1. Germline CDR1 and CDR2: SEHNR and FQNEAQ (reference sequence). This CDR3 spans 13 amino acids. The junction had 5 bases not matched to a gene; V was cut back by 3 bases and J by 7 bases. CDR3 residues: CASSFRGWGEAFF. The CDR3 nucleotides read TGTGCCAGCAGCTTCAGGGGGTGGGGTGAAGCTTTCTTT.

This clonotype appeared many times. This sequence joins TRBV29-1 and TRBJ2-2; a weak D match, TRBD1 (5 bases). CDR1 is SQVTM and CDR2 is ANQGSEA in the germline V gene. CDR3 length: 11 residues. Trimming took 5 bases from V and 6 from J, leaving 7 bases between them. This CDR3 is CSVLRAGELFF. CDR3 in DNA: TGCAGCGTTCTCAGGGCCGGGGAGCTGTTTTTT.

The table lists this clonotype with a few counts. V usage is TRBV5-5 and J usage is TRBJ1-6, with D possibly being TRBD1 (6 bases). The CDR3 totals 13 residues. CDR1 is SGHKS and CDR2 is YYEKEE in the germline V gene (reference sequence). The V and J ends lost 3 bases and 10 bases respectively, with 11 bases between them. The CDR3 bases are TGTGCCAGCAGCTCCGGGACAACATCACCCCTCCACTTT. It translates to CASSSGTTSPLHF.

The gene calls are TRBV12-3 or TRBV12-4 and TRBJ2-3; 14 positions agree with TRBD2. The CDR3 is 16 residues long. V gave up 7 bases and J gave up 1 base; unmatched junction bases: 4. CDR3 amino acids: CASTPGLAGGTDTQYF. CDR3 in DNA: TGTGCCAGCACCCCGGGACTAGCGGGGGGCACAGATACGCAGTATTTT.

In this sample, this clonotype turned up a few times. The rearrangement joins TRBV29-1 to TRBJ2-7, with a possible D match to TRBD1 (6 bases). Germline lookup yields CDR1 SQVTM and CDR2 ANQGSEA. The V end was cut by 3 bases, the J end by 2 bases, with 11 bases between. The CDR3 totals 13 residues. For the CDR3, the DNA is TGCAGCGTTGACCTGGGGGCTACCTACGAGCAGTACTTC. Translated: CSVDLGATYEQYF.

The genes are TRBV11-2 and TRBJ2-3; 13 bases fit TRBD2. Trimming took 5 bases from V and 1 from J; bases not matched to a gene: 9. The length of the CDR3 is 18 residues. Germline assignment: CDR1 SGHAT and CDR2 FQNNGV. The CDR3 bases are TGTGCCAGCAGCCCCGGGACTAGCGGGAAGAGGGGCACAGATACGCAGTATTTT. Translating it yields CASSPGTSGKRGTDTQYF.

The chain combines TRBV6-5 with TRBJ2-7; D possibly corresponds to TRBD2 (6 bases). The germline V gene has CDR1 MNHEY and CDR2 SVGAGI. This CDR3 region has 17 residues. The germline V and J ends were trimmed by 0 bases and 5 bases, with 20 bases remaining between them. The CDR3 DNA reads TGTGCCAGCAGTTACTCGGATCAACACAGGAGGGTACACGAGCAGTACTTC. Protein product: CASSYSDQHRRVHEQYF.

The genes are TRBV10-3 and TRBJ2-3; 12 nucleotides match TRBD2. Trimming cost V 3 bases and J 2 bases; bases outside gene matches: 6. Germline CDR1 reads ENHRY; CDR2 reads SYGVKD. The CDR3 totals 17 residues. The CDR3 DNA follows: TGTGCCATCAGTGACTCCGGACTAGCGGGGATCACAGATACGCAGTATTTT. Its protein is CAISDSGLAGITDTQYF.

This sequence joins TRBV30 and TRBJ2-3, with 10 bases identical to TRBD2. Losses at the gene ends were 0 bases for V and 7 bases for J; bases not matched to a gene: 7. The CDR3 runs to 15 residues. Per the germline V gene, CDR1 is GTSNPN and CDR2 is SVGIG (reference sequence). The DNA of the CDR3 is TGTGCCTGGAGTGTACTCGCTAGCGGGGGTTATACGCAGTATTTT. Its translation is CAWSVLASGGYTQYF.

This clonotype came up a few times. V usage is TRBV6-1 and J usage is TRBJ2-3, with 14 bases identical to TRBD2. Germline loops: CDR1 MNHNS, CDR2 SASEGT. V lost 6 bases to trimming and J lost 4 bases; unmatched junction nucleotides: 12. This CDR3 region has 18 residues. CDR3 DNA: TGTGCCAGCAGACTAAACCCGGGACTAGCGGGAGTTGCAGATACGCAGTATTTT. Amino acids: CASRLNPGLAGVADTQYF.

This clonotype was recorded a few times. This rearrangement joins TRBV20-1 to TRBJ1-2; D is unresolved. CDR3 size: 14 residues. Germline CDR1 is DFQATT and CDR2 is SNEGSKA (reference sequence). The V end was cut by 0 bases, the J end by 0 bases, with 8 bases between. The DNA for the CDR3 is TGCAGTGCTAGAGATTTTACAACTAACTATGGCTACACCTTC. This translates into CSARDFTTNYGYTF.

CDR3 loop: CASSLLSSGNTIYF. CDR3 in DNA: TGTGCCAGCAGCTTATTGTCCTCTGGAAACACCATATATTTT. The genes are TRBV11-2 and TRBJ1-3; D gene ambiguous. The CDR3 length is 14 residues. Germline V CDR1 and CDR2: SGHAT, FQNNGV. With 2 bases removed from V and 0 bases from J, the gap between germline ends came to 5 bases.

This clonotype was counted only a few times. The chain has TRBV4-1 and TRBJ2-1; TRBD1 aligns across 9 bases. Germline V gives CDR1 MGHRA, CDR2 YSYEKL. The ends lost 0 bases at V and 6 bases at J; junction bases unmatched: 0. There are 14 residues in the CDR3. CDR3 nucleotide sequence: TGCGCCAGCAGCCAAGAGGACAGGGGCAATGAGCAGTTCTTC. Protein: CASSQEDRGNEQFF.

In this sample, this clonotype turned up a few times. The chain joins TRBV10-3 to TRBJ1-1, with D perhaps TRBD1 (6 bases). Germline CDR1 is ENHRY and CDR2 is SYGVKD. The CDR3 sequence is 16 residues long. Trimming stripped 5 bases from V and 4 bases from J, with 20 bases between. CDR3 residues: CAISSLVRGASTEAFF. The CDR3 DNA reads TGTGCCATCAGTTCCTTGGTACGGGGGGCGAGCACTGAAGCTTTCTTT.

The V gene is TRBV28, the J gene TRBJ2-7, with D possibly TRBD2 on 6 matching bases. Per germline, CDR1 MDHEN and CDR2 SYDVKM. The V and J ends lost 5 bases and 5 bases respectively, with 22 bases between them. The CDR3 has 16 residues. CDR3 region: CASSPPAGRDAHEQYF. Written as DNA, the CDR3 is TGTGCCAGCAGTCCGCCCGCGGGACGTGATGCCCACGAGCAGTACTTC.

This clonotype has just a few counts. J is TRBJ2-7 and V is TRBV28, with D perhaps matching TRBD1 (6 bases). Looked up from germline, CDR1 is MDHEN and CDR2 is SYDVKM. The ends were cut back, 4 bases at V and 5 bases at J, with 21 bases in the middle. The CDR3 sequence is 16 residues long. CDR3 sequence reads: CASSSGGWDKKDEQYF. In DNA, the CDR3 is TGTGCCAGCAGTTCTGGGGGTTGGGACAAGAAGGACGAGCAGTACTTC.

The table lists this clonotype with a few counts. The chain links TRBV7-6 to TRBJ2-7, with D possibly TRBD1 on 5 matching bases. The CDR3 is made up of 15 amino acids. Germline V gives CDR1 SGHVS, CDR2 FNYEAQ. V was cut by 3 bases and J by 7 bases, with 19 bases left in between. CDR3: CASSLARVQGPEQYF. CDR3 bases: TGTGCCAGCAGCTTGGCCCGGGTGCAGGGTCCGGAGCAGTACTTC.